These 15 T cell receptor beta chains came from one sample sequenced in a study of early T cells in non-severe SARS-CoV-2 infection (dated by TCRdb to about 2021). Receptor amplification or capture employed 5' RACE. The sample was run on a NextSeq 500. Using fastp trimming at Q25 and MiXCR clonotype assembly, TCRdb reanalyzed the public sequencing data and kept in-frame beta chains. Rows with a matching CDR3 protein are joined into one entry that keeps the most common DNA and genes. In this sample the table shows some 66,000 distinct CDR3 sequences, roughly 9% of which occur a single time. 3% to 3.5% of the sample belongs to the ten largest clones. The sample taken for sequencing was whole blood. Receptors were obtained from an adult who was a healthcare worker with PCR-confirmed SARS-CoV-2 infection or an uninfected control (not recorded which).

This clonotype was recorded a few times. The chain links TRBV20-1 to TRBJ2-5, with D tentatively TRBD2 (5 bases). The V end was cut by 7 bases, the J end by 0 bases, with 15 bases between. CDR1 and CDR2 from the germline V gene are DFQATT and SNEGSKA (reference sequence). The CDR3 runs to 14 residues. The CDR3 loop reads CSVRGGRDQETQYF. The CDR3 DNA reads as TGCAGTGTCCGAGGTGGGCGGGACCAAGAGACCCAGTACTTC.

The V and J genes are TRBV29-1 and TRBJ2-1, with no clear D. Germline values: CDR1 SQVTM, CDR2 ANQGSEA. V lost 5 bases to trimming and J lost 3 bases, with 20 bases between them. The CDR3 consists of 16 residues. CDR3 sequence (DNA): TGCAGCGTTAGACCCATGGCGGACGCATACTACAATGAGCAGTTCTTC. As protein: CSVRPMADAYYNEQFF.

This clonotype was observed at least ten times. The chain combines TRBV7-2 with TRBJ2-7; 10 bases match TRBD2. V dropped 2 bases and J dropped 7; count of bases not matched to a gene: 8. From germline, CDR1 is SGHTA and CDR2 FQGNSA. The CDR3 loop spans 15 amino acids. The CDR3 DNA is TGTGCCAGCAGCTTAACGCTCCAGCGGGAGGGTGAGCAGTACTTC. As protein: CASSLTLQREGEQYF.

Ten or more counts support this clonotype. The V call is TRBV6-1, the J call TRBJ1-6, with D unclear. Germline values: CDR1 MNHNS, CDR2 SASEGT. This CDR3 is built from 12 residues. V shed 7 bases and J shed 13 bases, with 14 bases lying between them. CDR3: CASNRLLIPLHF. In DNA, the CDR3 is TGTGCCAGCAACCGACTGTTAATCCCCCTCCACTTT.

This clonotype was found many times. The chain couples TRBV4-1 to TRBJ1-5; 8 nucleotides line up with TRBD1. CDR1 and CDR2 from the germline V gene are MGHRA and YSYEKL. This CDR3 has 16 amino acids. V shed 1 base and J 1 base; nucleotides not matched to a gene: 3. The CDR3 region has the DNA TGCGCCAGCAGCCAAGGACAGGGGTTCAGCAATCAGCCCCAGCATTTT. It codes for CASSQGQGFSNQPQHF.

The rearrangement links TRBV27 to TRBJ2-5; 8 bases align to TRBD1. This CDR3 spans 15 amino acids. Germline V gives CDR1 MNHEY, CDR2 SMNVEV (reference sequence). V lost 6 bases and J lost 0; bases outside the gene matches: 6. CDR3 sequence: CASSQRQGYQETQYF. CDR3 nucleotides: TGTGCCAGCAGCCAACGACAGGGGTACCAAGAGACCCAGTACTTC.

This clonotype occurred a few times. The chain links TRBV12-3 or TRBV12-4 to TRBJ1-2; D is unresolved. Trimming took off 3 bases at V and 8 bases at J, with 19 bases between the two ends. The CDR3 is 15 amino acids. CDR3 DNA sequence: TGTGCCAGCAGTTTGGCGGCGTATGGCTACACCGGCTACACCTTC. Its protein product is CASSLAAYGYTGYTF.

V gene TRBV5-1 combines with J gene TRBJ1-1; D is ambiguous. CDR1 and CDR2 (germline): SGHRS, YFSETQ. This CDR3 is built from 13 residues. V lost 2 bases and J 4 bases, leaving 9 bases between the germline ends. The CDR3 coding sequence is TGCGCCAGCAGCTTTGGCCCTGGCACTGAAGCTTTCTTT. Protein product: CASSFGPGTEAFF.

This clonotype was seen ten or more times. The V and J genes are TRBV14 and TRBJ2-7, with 10 bases matching TRBD1. There are 12 residues in the CDR3. Germline V gives CDR1 SGHDN, CDR2 FVKESK. The V and J ends lost 3 bases and 10 bases, in that order; junction bases with no gene match: 3. CDR3 sequence: CASSHGDRGQYF. CDR3 nucleotide sequence: TGTGCCAGCAGCCATGGGGACAGGGGACAGTACTTC. Together with reference TRBV14 and TRBJ2-7, the CDR3 gives the full variable domain: EAGVTQFPSHSVIEKGQTVTLRCDPISGHDNLYWYRRVMGKEIKFLLHFVKESKQDESGMPNNRFLAERTGGTYSTLKVQPAELEDSGVYFCASSHGDRGQYFGPGTRLTVT.

This clonotype showed up just a few times. CDR3 in DNA: TGCAGTGCCCAAACGGGGTACGCTGACGAGCAGTACTTC. The encoded protein is CSAQTGYADEQYF. The chain carries TRBV20-1 and TRBJ2-7, with D possibly being TRBD2 (5 bases). Germline V gene sequence: CDR1 DFQATT, CDR2 SNEGSKA (reference sequence). This CDR3 is built from 13 residues. V dropped 6 bases and J dropped 5 bases, with 17 bases sitting between them.

This clonotype was seen only a few times. This CDR3 is CASRTSGSGFAYEQYF. CDR3 bases: TGTGCCAGCAGGACTAGCGGGAGCGGGTTCGCCTACGAGCAGTACTTC. This chain joins TRBV28 and TRBJ2-7, with 12 bases lining up with TRBD2. The CDR3 extends over 16 amino acids. The trim removed 6 bases at V and 2 bases at J, leaving 8 bases unmatched. CDR1 is MDHEN and CDR2 is SYDVKM in the germline V gene. The full variable domain, completed using reference TRBV28 and TRBJ2-7, is DVKVTQSSRYLVKRTGEKVFLECVQDMDHENMFWYRQDPGLGLRLIYFSYDVKMKEKGDIPEGYSVSREKKERFSLILESASTNQTSMYLCASRTSGSGFAYEQYFGPGTRLTVT.

The chain couples TRBV18 to TRBJ2-5; no reliable D call. Germline V gene data show CDR1 as KGHSH and CDR2 as LQKENI. Trimming stripped 0 bases from V and 1 base from J, with 6 bases between. The CDR3 totals 14 residues. CDR3 residues: CASSPPGSQETQYF. The CDR3 DNA sequence: TGTGCCAGCTCACCACCAGGATCCCAAGAGACCCAGTACTTC. The variable domain in full, completed from reference TRBV18 and TRBJ2-5, reads NAGVMQNPRHLVRRRGQEARLRCSPMKGHSHVYWYRQLPEEGLKFMVYLQKENIIDESGMPKERFSAEFPKEGPSILRIQQVVRGDSAAYFCASSPPGSQETQYFGPGTRLLVL.

This clonotype was counted many times. The chain couples TRBV6-2 or TRBV6-3 to TRBJ2-7, with D unresolved. Germline V gene data show CDR1 as MNHEY and CDR2 as SVGEGT. V dropped 7 bases and J dropped 0 bases, with 13 bases sitting between them. The CDR3 runs to 14 residues. CDR3 protein: CASKWASSSYEQYF. CDR3 sequence (DNA): TGTGCCAGCAAATGGGCGTCAAGCTCCTACGAGCAGTACTTC.

The chain couples TRBV29-1 to TRBJ1-1; 7 bases are a match to TRBD1. With V trimmed by 4 bases and J by 4 bases, 6 bases remained unmatched. CDR1 and CDR2 (germline): SQVTM, ANQGSEA. This CDR3 is 13 amino acids long. The CDR3 protein is CSVGGRGSTEAFF. CDR3 DNA sequence: TGCAGCGTTGGAGGCAGGGGGAGCACTGAAGCTTTCTTT.

This clonotype was seen more than once but under ten times. This sequence joins TRBV7-9 and TRBJ2-3, with 7 bases aligning to TRBD1. V lost 7 bases and J lost 6; bases outside the gene matches: 10. Looked up from germline, CDR1 is SEHNR and CDR2 is FQNEAQ (reference sequence). There are 14 residues in the CDR3. CDR3 DNA: TGTGCCAGCATCCAAGACAGGGCCGAGGATACGCAGTATTTT. Protein sequence: CASIQDRAEDTQYF.